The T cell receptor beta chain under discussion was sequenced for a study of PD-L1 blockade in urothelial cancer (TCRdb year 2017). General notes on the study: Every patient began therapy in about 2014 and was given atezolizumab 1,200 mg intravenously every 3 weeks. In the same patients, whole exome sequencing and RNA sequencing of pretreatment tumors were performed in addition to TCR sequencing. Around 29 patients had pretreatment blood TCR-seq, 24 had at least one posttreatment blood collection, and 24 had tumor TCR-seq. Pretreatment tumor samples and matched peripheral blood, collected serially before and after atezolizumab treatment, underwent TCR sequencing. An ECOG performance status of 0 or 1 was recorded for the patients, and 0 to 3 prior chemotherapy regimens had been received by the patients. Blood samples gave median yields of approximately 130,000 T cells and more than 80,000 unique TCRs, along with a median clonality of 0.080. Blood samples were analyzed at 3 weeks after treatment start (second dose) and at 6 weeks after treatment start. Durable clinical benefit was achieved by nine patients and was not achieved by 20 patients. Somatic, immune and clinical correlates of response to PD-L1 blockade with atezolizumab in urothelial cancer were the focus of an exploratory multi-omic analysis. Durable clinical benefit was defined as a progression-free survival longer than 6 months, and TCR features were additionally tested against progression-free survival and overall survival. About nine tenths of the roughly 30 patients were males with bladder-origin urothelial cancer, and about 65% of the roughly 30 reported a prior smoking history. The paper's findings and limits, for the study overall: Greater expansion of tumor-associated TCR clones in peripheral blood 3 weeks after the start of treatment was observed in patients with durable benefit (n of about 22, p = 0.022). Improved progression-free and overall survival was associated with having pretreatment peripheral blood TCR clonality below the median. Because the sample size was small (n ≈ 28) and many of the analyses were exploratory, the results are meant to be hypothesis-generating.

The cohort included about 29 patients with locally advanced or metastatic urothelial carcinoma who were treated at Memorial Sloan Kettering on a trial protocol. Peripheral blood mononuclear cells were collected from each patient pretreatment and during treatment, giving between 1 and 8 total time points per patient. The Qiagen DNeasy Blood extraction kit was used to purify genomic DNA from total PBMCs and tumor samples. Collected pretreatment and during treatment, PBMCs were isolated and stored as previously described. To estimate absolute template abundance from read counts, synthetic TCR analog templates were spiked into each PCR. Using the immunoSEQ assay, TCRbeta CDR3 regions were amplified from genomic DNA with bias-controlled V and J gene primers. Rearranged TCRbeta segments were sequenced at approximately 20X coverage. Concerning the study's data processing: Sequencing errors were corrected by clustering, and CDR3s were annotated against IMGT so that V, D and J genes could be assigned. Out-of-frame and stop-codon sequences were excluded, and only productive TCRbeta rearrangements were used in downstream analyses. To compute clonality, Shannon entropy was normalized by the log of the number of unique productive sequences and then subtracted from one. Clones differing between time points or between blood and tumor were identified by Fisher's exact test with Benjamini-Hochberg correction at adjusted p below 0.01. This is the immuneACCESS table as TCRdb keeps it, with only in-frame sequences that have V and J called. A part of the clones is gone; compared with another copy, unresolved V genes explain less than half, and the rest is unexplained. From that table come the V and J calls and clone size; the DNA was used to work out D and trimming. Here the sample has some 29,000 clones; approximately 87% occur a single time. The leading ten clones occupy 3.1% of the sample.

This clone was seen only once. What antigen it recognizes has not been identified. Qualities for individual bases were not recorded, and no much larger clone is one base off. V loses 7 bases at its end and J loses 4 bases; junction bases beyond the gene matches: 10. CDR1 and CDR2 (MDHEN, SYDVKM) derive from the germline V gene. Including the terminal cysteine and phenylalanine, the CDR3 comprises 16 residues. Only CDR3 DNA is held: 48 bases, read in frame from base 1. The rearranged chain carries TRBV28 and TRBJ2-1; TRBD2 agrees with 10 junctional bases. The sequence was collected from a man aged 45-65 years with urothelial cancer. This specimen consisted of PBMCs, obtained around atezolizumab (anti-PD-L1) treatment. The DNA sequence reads TGTGCCAGCAACGCAGGGGGACTAGCGTCTTACAATGAGCAGTTCTTC. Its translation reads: CASNAGGLASYNEQFF.